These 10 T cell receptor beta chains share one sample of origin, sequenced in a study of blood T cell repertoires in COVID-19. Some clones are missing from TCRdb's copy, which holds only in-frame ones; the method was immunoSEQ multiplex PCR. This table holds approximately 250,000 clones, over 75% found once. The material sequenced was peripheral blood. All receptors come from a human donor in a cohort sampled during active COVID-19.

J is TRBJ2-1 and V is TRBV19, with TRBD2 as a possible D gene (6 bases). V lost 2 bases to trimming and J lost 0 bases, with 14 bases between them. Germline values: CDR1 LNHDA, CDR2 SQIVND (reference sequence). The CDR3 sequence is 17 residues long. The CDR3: CASSISGGGNSYNEQFF. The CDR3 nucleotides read TGTGCCAGTAGTATAAGCGGTGGGGGGAACTCCTACAATGAGCAGTTCTTC.

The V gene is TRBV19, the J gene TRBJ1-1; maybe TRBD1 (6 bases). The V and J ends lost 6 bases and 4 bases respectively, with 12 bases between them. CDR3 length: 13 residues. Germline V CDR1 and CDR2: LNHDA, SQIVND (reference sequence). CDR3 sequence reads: CASSQGRGTEAFF. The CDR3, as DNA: TGTGCCAGTAGCCAGGGGCGCGGCACTGAAGCTTTCTTT.

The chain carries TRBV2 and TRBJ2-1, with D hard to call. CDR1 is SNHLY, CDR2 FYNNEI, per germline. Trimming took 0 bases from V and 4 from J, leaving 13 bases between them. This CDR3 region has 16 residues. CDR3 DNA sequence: TGTGCCAGCAGTGAAGCGCGTTTCGCAGGATACAATGAGCAGTTCTTC. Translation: CASSEARFAGYNEQFF.

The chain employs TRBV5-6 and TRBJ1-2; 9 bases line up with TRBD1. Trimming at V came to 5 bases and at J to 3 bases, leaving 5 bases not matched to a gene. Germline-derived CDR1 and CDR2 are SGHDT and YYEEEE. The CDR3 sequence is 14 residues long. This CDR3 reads CASRWDRAYYGYTF. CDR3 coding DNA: TGTGCCAGCAGATGGGACAGGGCATACTATGGCTACACCTTC.

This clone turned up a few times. CDR3 bases: TGTGCCAGCTCACCCCCCACTAGCTCCTACGGAGAGACCCAGTACTTC. It yields the protein CASSPPTSSYGETQYF. The rearrangement uses TRBV18 and TRBJ2-5; perhaps TRBD2 as D (6 bases). Germline lookup yields CDR1 KGHSH and CDR2 LQKENI. Between the trimmed V and J ends, which lost 3 bases and 4 bases, there was a span of 18 bases. There are 16 residues in the CDR3.

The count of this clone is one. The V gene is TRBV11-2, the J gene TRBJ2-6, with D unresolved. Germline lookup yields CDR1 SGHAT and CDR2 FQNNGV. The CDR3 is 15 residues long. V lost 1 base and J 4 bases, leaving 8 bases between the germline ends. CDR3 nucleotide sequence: TGTGCCAGCAGCTTAGGGGCAGGAGGGGCCAACGTCCTGACTTTC. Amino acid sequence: CASSLGAGGANVLTF.

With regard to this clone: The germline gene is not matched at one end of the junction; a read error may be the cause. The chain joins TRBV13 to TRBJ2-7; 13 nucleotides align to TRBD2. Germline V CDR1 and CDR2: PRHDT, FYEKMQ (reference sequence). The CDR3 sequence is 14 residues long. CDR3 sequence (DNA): TGTGCCAGCAGCTTAGGGGGACTAGCGGGGAGAAAAGTCTTC. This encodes CASSLGGLAGRKVF.

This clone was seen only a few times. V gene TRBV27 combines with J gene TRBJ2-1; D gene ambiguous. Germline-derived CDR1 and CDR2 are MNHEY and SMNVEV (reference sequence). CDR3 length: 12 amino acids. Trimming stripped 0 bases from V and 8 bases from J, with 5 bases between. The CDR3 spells CASSLSSDEQFF. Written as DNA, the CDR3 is TGTGCCAGCAGTTTATCCTCCGATGAGCAGTTCTTC.

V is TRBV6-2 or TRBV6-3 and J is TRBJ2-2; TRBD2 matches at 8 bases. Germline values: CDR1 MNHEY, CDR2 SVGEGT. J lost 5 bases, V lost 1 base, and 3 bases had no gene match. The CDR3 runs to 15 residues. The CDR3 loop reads CASSYLGLGTGELFF. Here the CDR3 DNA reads TGTGCCAGCAGTTACTTGGGACTAGGGACCGGGGAGCTGTTTTTT.

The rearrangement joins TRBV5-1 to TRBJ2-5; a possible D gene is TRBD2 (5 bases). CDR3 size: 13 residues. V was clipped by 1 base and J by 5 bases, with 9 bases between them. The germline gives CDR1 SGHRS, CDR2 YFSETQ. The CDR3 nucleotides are TGCGCCAGCAGCTTGTTCCCGGGGGAGACCCAGTACTTC. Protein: CASSLFPGETQYF.